The 5 T cell receptor beta chains below were found in one sample sequenced in a study of cytomegalovirus exposure and HLA in healthy donors. Use of 60 Vbeta and 13 Jbeta primers characterized the PCR. Method: immunoSEQ multiplex PCR; TCRdb's copy keeps in-frame clones and lacks some. This sample has over 50,000 clones; about 80% occur once, and the top ten carry approximately 1.5%. The sequenced sample consisted of PBMCs. All receptors come from a man between 40 and 49 years old in good health and CMV-seronegative.

This clone was picked up one time. The chain carries TRBV7-2 and TRBJ2-5; 7 bases are a match to TRBD2. The CDR3 is made up of 15 amino acids. Germline CDR1 SGHTA, CDR2 FQGNSA. V lost 2 bases to trimming and J lost 4 bases; unmatched junction nucleotides: 7. The chain's CDR3 is CASSLWSGATETQYF. In nucleotides, the CDR3 is TGTGCCAGCAGCTTATGGAGCGGGGCGACAGAGACCCAGTACTTC. Full variable domain (remainder filled in from reference TRBV7-2 and TRBJ2-5): GAGVSQSPSNKVTEKGKDVELRCDPISGHTALYWYRQSLGQGLEFLIYFQGNSAPDKSGLPSDRFSAERTGGSVSTLTIQRTQQEDSAVYLCASSLWSGATETQYFGPGTRLLVL.

This sequence joins TRBV19 and TRBJ1-2; tentatively, D is TRBD1 (5 bases). Germline V gene data show CDR1 as LNHDA and CDR2 as SQIVND (reference sequence). This CDR3 is built from 12 residues. Between the trimmed V and J ends, which lost 3 bases and 5 bases, there was a span of 7 bases. Written as DNA, the CDR3 is TGTGCCAGTAGTATTTCAGGGTATGGCTACACCTTC. Translated: CASSISGYGYTF.

Of note for this clone: One junction end disagrees with the germline gene, perhaps due to a read error. The chain links TRBV6-5 to TRBJ2-5, with no clear D. Germline V CDR1 and CDR2: MNHEY, SVGAGI. There are 11 residues in the CDR3. CDR3 loop: CASSYQKTQYF. CDR3 sequence (DNA): TGTGCCAGCAGTTACCAAAAGACCCAGTACTTC.

The rearrangement joins TRBV28 to TRBJ1-5, with TRBD1 matching over 7 bases. Trimming took 5 bases from V and 2 from J; bases not matched to a gene: 6. This CDR3 comprises 15 residues. Germline CDR1 reads MDHEN; CDR2 reads SYDVKM. CDR3 in amino acids: CASSTAGQGNQPQHF. In nucleotides, the CDR3 is TGTGCCAGCAGTACAGCTGGACAGGGCAATCAGCCCCAGCATTTT.

This clone was counted between two and nine times. The DNA of the CDR3 is TGCGCCAGCAGCCAAGATTTGATGGGACTGACTTGGGAAAAACTGTTTTTT. This codes for CASSQDLMGLTWEKLFF. J is TRBJ1-4 and V is TRBV4-3, with D possibly being TRBD1 (5 bases). Germline values: CDR1 LGHNA, CDR2 YSLEER. The CDR3 has 17 residues. Between the trimmed V and J ends, which lost 0 bases and 8 bases, there was a span of 19 bases.